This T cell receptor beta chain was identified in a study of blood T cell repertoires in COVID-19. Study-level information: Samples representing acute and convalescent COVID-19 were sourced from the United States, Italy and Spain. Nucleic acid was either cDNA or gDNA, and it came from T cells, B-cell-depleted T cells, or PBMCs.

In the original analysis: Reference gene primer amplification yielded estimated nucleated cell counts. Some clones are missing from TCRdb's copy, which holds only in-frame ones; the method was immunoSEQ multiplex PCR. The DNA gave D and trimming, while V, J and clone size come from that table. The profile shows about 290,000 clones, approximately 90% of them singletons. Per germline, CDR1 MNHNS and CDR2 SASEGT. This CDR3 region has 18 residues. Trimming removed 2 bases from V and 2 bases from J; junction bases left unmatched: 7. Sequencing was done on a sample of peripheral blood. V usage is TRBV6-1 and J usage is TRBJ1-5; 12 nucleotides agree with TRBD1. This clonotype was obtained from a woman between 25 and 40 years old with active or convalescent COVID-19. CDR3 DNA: TGTGCCAGCAGTGAAAGGGACAGGGGGCGTGGGGGCAATCAGCCCCAGCATTTT. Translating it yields CASSERDRGRGGNQPQHF.